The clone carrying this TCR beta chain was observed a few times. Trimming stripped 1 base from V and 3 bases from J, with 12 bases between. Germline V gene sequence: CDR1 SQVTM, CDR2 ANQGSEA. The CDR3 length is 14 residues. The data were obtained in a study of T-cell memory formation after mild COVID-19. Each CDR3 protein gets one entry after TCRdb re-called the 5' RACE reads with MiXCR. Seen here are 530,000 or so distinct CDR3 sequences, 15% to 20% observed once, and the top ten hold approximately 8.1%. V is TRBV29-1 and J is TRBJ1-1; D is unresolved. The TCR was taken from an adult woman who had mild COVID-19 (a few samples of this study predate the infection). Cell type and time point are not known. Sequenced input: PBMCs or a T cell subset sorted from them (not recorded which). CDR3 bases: TGCAGCGTTGAAGGGTTGGGGAGGGACACTGAAGCTTTCTTT. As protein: CSVEGLGRDTEAFF.